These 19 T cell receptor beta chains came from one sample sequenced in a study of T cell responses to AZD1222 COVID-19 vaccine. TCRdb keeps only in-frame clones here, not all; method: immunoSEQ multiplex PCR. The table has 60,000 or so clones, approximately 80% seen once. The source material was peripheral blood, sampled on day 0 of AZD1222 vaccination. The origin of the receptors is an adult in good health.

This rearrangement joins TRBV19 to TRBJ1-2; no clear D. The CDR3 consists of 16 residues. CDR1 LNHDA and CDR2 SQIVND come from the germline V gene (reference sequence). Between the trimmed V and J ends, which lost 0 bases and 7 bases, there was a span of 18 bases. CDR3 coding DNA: TGTGCCAGTAGTATAGACCTCTACGGCCTGGCCCTTGGCTACACCTTC. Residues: CASSIDLYGLALGYTF.

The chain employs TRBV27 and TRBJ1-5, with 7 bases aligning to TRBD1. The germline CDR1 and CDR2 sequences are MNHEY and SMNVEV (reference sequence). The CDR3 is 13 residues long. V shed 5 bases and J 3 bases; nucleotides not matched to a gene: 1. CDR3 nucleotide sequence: TGTGCCAGCAGTACAGGGGTCAATCAGCCCCAGCATTTT. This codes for CASSTGVNQPQHF.

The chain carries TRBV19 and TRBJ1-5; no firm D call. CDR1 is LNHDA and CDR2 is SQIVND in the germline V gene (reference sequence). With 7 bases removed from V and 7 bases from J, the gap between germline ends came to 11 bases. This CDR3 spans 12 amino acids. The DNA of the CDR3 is TGTGCCAGTACCACCTCAGGCCAGCCCCAGCATTTT. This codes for CASTTSGQPQHF.

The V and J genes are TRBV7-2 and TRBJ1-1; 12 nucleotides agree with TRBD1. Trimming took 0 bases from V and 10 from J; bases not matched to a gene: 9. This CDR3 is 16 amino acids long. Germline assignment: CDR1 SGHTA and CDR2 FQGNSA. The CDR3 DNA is TGTGCCAGCAGCTTAGCCTCCCCGGGACAGGGGGCTGGAGCTTTCTTT. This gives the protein CASSLASPGQGAGAFF. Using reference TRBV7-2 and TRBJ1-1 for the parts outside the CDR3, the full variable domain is GAGVSQSPSNKVTEKGKDVELRCDPISGHTALYWYRQSLGQGLEFLIYFQGNSAPDKSGLPSDRFSAERTGGSVSTLTIQRTQQEDSAVYLCASSLASPGQGAGAFFGQGTRLTVV.

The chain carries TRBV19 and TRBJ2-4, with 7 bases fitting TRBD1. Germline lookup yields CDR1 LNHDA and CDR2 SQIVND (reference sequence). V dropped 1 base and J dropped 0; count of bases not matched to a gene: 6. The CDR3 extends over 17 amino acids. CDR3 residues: CASSIAPQGLAKNIQYF. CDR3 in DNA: TGTGCCAGTAGTATAGCCCCACAGGGGCTAGCCAAAAACATTCAGTACTTC.

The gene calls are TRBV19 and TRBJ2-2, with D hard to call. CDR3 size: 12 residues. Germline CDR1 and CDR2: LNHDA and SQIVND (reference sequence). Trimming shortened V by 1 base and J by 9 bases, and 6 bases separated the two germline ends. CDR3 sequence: CASSIGPRELFF. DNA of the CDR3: TGTGCCAGTAGTATAGGGCCCCGGGAGCTGTTTTTT.

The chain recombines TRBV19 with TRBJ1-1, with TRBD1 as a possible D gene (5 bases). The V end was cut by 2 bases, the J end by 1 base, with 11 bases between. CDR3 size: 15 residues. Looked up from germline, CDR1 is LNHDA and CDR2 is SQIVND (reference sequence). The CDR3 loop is CASSIRQSQNTEAFF. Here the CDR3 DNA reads TGTGCCAGTAGTATACGACAGAGCCAGAACACTGAAGCTTTCTTT.

The CDR3 loop is CASSLGGDTTDTQYF. CDR3 nucleotides: TGTGCCAGCAGCTTGGGGGGGGACACCACAGATACGCAGTATTTT. V is TRBV5-4 and J is TRBJ2-3; D tentatively reads TRBD1 or TRBD2 (6 bases each). Germline CDR1 SGHNT, CDR2 YYREEE (reference sequence). The CDR3 consists of 15 residues. V lost 0 bases and J 2 bases, leaving 10 bases between the germline ends.

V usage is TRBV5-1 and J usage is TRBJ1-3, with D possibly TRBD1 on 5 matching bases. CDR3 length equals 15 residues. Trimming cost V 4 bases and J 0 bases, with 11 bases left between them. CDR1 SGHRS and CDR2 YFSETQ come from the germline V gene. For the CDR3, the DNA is TGCGCCAGCAGCCCCGGGGCCCTCTCTGGAAACACCATATATTTT. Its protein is CASSPGALSGNTIYF.

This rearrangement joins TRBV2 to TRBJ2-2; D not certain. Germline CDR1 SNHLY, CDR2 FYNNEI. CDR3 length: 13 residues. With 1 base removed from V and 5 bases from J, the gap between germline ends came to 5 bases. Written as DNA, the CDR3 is TGTGCCAGCAGTGAAGACGGAACCGGGGAGCTGTTTTTT. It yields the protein CASSEDGTGELFF. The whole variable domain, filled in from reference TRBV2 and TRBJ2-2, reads EPEVTQTPSHQVTQMGQEVILRCVPISNHLYFYWYRQILGQKVEFLVSFYNNEISEKSEIFDDQFSVERPDGSNFTLKIRSTKLEDSAMYFCASSEDGTGELFFGEGSRLTVL.

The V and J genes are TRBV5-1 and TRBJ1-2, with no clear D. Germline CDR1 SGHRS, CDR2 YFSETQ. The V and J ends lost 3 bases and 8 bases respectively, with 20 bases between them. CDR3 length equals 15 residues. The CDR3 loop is CASSSVGDSFRGYTF. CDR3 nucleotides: TGCGCCAGCAGCTCGGTCGGGGATTCATTCCGGGGCTACACCTTC.

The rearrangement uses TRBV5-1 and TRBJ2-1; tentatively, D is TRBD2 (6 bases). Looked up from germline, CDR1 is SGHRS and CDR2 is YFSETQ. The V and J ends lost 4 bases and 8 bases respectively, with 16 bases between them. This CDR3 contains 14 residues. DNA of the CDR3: TGCGCCAGCAGCCCGTCCGCACTAGCCGATGAGCAGTTCTTC. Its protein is CASSPSALADEQFF.

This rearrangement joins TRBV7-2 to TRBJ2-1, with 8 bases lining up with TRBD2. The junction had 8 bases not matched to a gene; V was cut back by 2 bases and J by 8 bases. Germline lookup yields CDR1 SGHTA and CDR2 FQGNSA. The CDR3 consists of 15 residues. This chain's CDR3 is CASSLYSGVGYEQFF. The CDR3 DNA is TGTGCCAGCAGCTTATATAGCGGGGTTGGGTATGAGCAGTTCTTC.

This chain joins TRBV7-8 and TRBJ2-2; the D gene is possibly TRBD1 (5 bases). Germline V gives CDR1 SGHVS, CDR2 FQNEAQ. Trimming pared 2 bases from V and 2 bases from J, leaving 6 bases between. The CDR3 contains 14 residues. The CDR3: CASSLQGNTGELFF. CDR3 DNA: TGTGCCAGCAGCTTACAGGGTAACACCGGGGAGCTGTTTTTT.

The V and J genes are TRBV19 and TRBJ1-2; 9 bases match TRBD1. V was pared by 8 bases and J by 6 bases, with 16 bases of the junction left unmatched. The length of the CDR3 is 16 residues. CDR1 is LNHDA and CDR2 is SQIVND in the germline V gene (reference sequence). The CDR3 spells CASALRTGAARDGYTF. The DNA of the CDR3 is TGTGCCAGTGCGCTTCGGACAGGGGCCGCCCGGGATGGCTACACCTTC.

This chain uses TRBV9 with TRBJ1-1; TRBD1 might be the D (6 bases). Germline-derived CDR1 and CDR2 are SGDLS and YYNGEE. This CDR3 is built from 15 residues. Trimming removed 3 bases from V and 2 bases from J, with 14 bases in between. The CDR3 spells CASSARDKTNTEAFF. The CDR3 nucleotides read TGTGCCAGCAGCGCCAGGGACAAAACTAACACTGAAGCTTTCTTT.

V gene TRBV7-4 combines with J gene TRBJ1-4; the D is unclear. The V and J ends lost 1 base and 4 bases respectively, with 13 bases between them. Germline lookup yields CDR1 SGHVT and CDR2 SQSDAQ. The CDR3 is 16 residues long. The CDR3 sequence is CASSLDSKSRNEKLFF. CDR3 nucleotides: TGTGCCAGCAGCTTAGACAGCAAAAGTCGTAATGAAAAACTGTTTTTT.

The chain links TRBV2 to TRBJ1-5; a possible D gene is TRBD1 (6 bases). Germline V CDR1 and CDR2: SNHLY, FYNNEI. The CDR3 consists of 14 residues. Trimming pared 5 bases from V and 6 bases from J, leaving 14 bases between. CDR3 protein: CASSKGGSSQPQHF. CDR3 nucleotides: TGTGCCAGCAGTAAGGGGGGTTCTAGTCAGCCCCAGCATTTT.

The CDR3 is CASSRLAGIQETQYF. The CDR3 coding sequence is TGTGCCAGCAGCCGACTAGCGGGAATTCAAGAGACCCAGTACTTC. The rearrangement uses TRBV14 and TRBJ2-5; TRBD2 matches 11 bases. This CDR3 has 15 amino acids. CDR1 is SGHDN and CDR2 is FVKESK in the germline V gene. Trimming removed 4 bases from V and 2 bases from J; junction bases left unmatched: 3. Complete variable domain (other parts from reference TRBV14 and TRBJ2-5): EAGVTQFPSHSVIEKGQTVTLRCDPISGHDNLYWYRRVMGKEIKFLLHFVKESKQDESGMPNNRFLAERTGGTYSTLKVQPAELEDSGVYFCASSRLAGIQETQYFGPGTRLLVL.